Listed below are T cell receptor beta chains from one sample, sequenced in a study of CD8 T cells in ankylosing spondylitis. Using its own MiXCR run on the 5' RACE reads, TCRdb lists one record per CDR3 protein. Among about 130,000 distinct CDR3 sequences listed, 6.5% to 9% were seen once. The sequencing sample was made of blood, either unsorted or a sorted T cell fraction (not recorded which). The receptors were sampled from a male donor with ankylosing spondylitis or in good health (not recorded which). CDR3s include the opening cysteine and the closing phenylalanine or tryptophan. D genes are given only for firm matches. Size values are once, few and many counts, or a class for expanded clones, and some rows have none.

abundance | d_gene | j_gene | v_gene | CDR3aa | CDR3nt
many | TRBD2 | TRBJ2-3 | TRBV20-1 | CSARAWTSGRQDTQYF | TGCAGTGCTAGAGCGTGGACTAGCGGACGGCAAGATACGCAGTATTTT
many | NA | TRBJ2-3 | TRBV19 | CASSIGTQRRTDTQYF | TGTGCCAGTAGTATAGGAACCCAGAGGAGGACAGATACGCAGTATTTT
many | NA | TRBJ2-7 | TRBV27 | CASSLRMGFYEQYF | TGTGCCAGCAGCCTTCGGATGGGGTTCTACGAGCAGTACTTC
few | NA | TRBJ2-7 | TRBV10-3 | CAISEPGSSYEQYF | TGTGCCATCAGTGAACCCGGAAGCTCCTACGAGCAGTACTTC
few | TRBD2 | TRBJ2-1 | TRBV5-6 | CASSLDTGGGRNEQFF | TGTGCCAGCAGCTTGGACACGGGAGGGGGTAGAAATGAGCAGTTCTTC
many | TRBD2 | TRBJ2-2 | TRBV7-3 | CASSPRRLAGAIGELFF | TGTGCCAGCAGCCCAAGACGACTAGCGGGAGCTATCGGGGAGCTGTTTTTT
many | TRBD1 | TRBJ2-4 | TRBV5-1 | CASTGQGENIQYF | TGCGCCAGCACCGGACAGGGGGAAAACATTCAGTACTTC
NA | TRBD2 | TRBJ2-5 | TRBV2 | CASTQGTSGFQETQYF | TGTGCCAGCACGCAAGGGACTAGCGGGTTTCAAGAGACCCAGTACTTC
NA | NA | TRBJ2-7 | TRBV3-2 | CASCQVLPGLAASSYEQYF | TGTGCCAGCTGCCAAGTCCTTCCGGGACTAGCGGCCAGCTCCTACGAGCAGTACTTC
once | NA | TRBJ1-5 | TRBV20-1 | CSARVVGGNQPQHF | TGCAGTGCTAGAGTGGTGGGAGGCAATCAGCCCCAGCATTTT
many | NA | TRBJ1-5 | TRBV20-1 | CSAIDTYNQPQHF | TGCAGTGCCATCGACACGTACAATCAGCCCCAGCATTTT
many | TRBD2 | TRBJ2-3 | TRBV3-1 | CASSQDQKGEGADTQYF | TGTGCCAGCAGCCAAGATCAGAAAGGGGAGGGAGCAGATACGCAGTATTTT
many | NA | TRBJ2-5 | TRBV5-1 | CASSLEFRSQETQYF | TGCGCCAGCAGCTTGGAGTTTAGGTCACAAGAGACCCAGTACTTC
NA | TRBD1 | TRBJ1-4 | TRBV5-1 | CASSRGQGNEKLSF | TGCGCCAGCAGCAGAGGACAGGGTAATGAAAAACTGTCTTTT